Shown below are 27 T cell receptor beta chains from a single sample sequenced in a study of cytomegalovirus exposure and HLA in healthy donors. The primer mix had 60 Vbeta and 13 Jbeta primers. Only in-frame clones appear in the TCRdb table, and some are missing; sequencing was by immunoSEQ multiplex PCR. The sample comprises just under 250,000 clones, 82% of which are singletons, and more than 5% rests with the top ten. The specimen sequenced was PBMCs. The source is a woman aged 40 to 50 in good health and CMV-seropositive.

The J gene is TRBJ2-1, the V gene TRBV7-2, with 7 nucleotides matching TRBD2. The CDR3 covers 16 residues. The J segment lost 0 bases and the V segment lost 4 bases, leaving 6 bases of the junction unmatched. In germline, CDR1 is SGHTA, CDR2 FQGNSA. CDR3 in amino acids: CASSSERGSSYNEQFF. The DNA of the CDR3 is TGTGCCAGCAGCTCCGAACGCGGGAGCTCCTACAATGAGCAGTTCTTC.

The chain joins TRBV7-3 to TRBJ1-3, with D hard to call. Trimming cost V 2 bases and J 8 bases, with 16 bases left between them. The CDR3 has 15 amino acids. Germline CDR1 reads SGHTA; CDR2 reads FQGTGA. The CDR3 loop reads CASSLFGSRVDTIYF. CDR3 bases: TGTGCCAGCAGCTTATTTGGGTCCCGGGTCGACACCATATATTTT.

By proportion, this clone is medium-sized. The CDR3 nucleotides are TGCGCCAGCAGCCACGCGGACACTTTCGACACTGAAGCTTTCTTT. This codes for CASSHADTFDTEAFF. The chain couples TRBV4-1 to TRBJ1-1, with D tentatively TRBD1 (5 bases). The CDR3 sequence is 15 residues long. Trimming cost V 3 bases and J 3 bases, with 14 bases left between them. In germline, CDR1 is MGHRA, CDR2 YSYEKL.

This clone was counted only a few times. The chain uses TRBV30 and TRBJ1-3; D gene uncertain. CDR1 is GTSNPN and CDR2 is SVGIG in the germline V gene (reference sequence). Trimming stripped 3 bases from V and 6 bases from J, with 6 bases between. The CDR3 is 11 residues long. In nucleotides, the CDR3 is TGTGCCTGGAGGGAGACAAACACCATATATTTT. Residues: CAWRETNTIYF.

V and J are TRBV15 and TRBJ2-3; no clear D gene. The CDR3 extends over 14 amino acids. V lost 4 bases, J lost 2 bases, and 10 bases lay in between. The germline V gene encodes CDR1 LNHNV and CDR2 YYDKDF (reference sequence). CDR3 in amino acids: CATSNQRTTDTQYF. The DNA for the CDR3 is TGTGCCACCAGCAACCAGCGAACCACAGATACGCAGTATTTT.

The CDR3: CASSFDVPGIGYTF. As DNA, the CDR3 is TGTGCCAGCAGCTTCGACGTTCCGGGGATCGGCTACACCTTC. The rearrangement uses TRBV7-2 and TRBJ1-2, with no clear D. Germline CDR1 reads SGHTA; CDR2 reads FQGNSA. V lost 3 bases and J lost 8, with 16 bases in between. CDR3 length: 14 residues.

This clone occurred a few times. The chain uses TRBV6-1 and TRBJ2-2; no reliable D call. This CDR3 spans 13 amino acids. Trimming cost V 4 bases and J 7 bases, with 10 bases left between them. Germline CDR1 and CDR2: MNHNS and SASEGT. The CDR3 DNA sequence: TGTGCCAGCAGTGGCACTCTTGTCGGGGAGCTGTTTTTT. Amino acid sequence: CASSGTLVGELFF.

This clone came up once. This chain joins TRBV5-1 and TRBJ2-7; the D is unclear. Trimming shortened V by 6 bases and J by 1 base, and 8 bases separated the two germline ends. The CDR3 runs 12 residues. Germline CDR1 is SGHRS and CDR2 is YFSETQ. CDR3 protein: CASTDFSYEQYF. The DNA of the CDR3 is TGCGCCAGCACTGACTTTTCCTACGAGCAGTACTTC.

The chain employs TRBV19 and TRBJ2-3; 7 bases agree with TRBD2. Germline V gene data show CDR1 as LNHDA and CDR2 as SQIVND (reference sequence). V trimming: 7 bases; J trimming: 5 bases; junction bases outside the gene matches: 15. This CDR3 spans 16 amino acids. In nucleotides, the CDR3 is TGTGCCAGTACCCCCAGACTAGCTAATCCCCTAGATACGCAGTATTTT. This encodes CASTPRLANPLDTQYF.

This clone appeared a few times. The genes are TRBV29-1 and TRBJ1-2; TRBD1 is a possible D gene (5 bases). Germline loops: CDR1 SQVTM, CDR2 ANQGSEA. V was pared by 0 bases and J by 2 bases, with 10 bases between. The CDR3 is 14 amino acids. CDR3 bases: TGCAGCGTTGAAGACACGGGGGGAAACTATGGCTACACCTTC. This sequence encodes CSVEDTGGNYGYTF.

V usage is TRBV30 and J usage is TRBJ2-7; 8 positions match TRBD2. With V trimmed by 2 bases and J by 4 bases, 13 bases remained unmatched. This CDR3 has 16 residues. Germline lookup yields CDR1 GTSNPN and CDR2 SVGIG (reference sequence). The CDR3 spells CAWSPWGAGDKYEQYF. For the CDR3, the DNA is TGTGCCTGGAGTCCCTGGGGAGCGGGAGATAAGTACGAGCAGTACTTC.

V and J are TRBV9 and TRBJ2-6; 7 nucleotides agree with TRBD1. Losses at the gene ends were 3 bases for V and 0 bases for J; bases not matched to a gene: 3. CDR3 length: 16 residues. CDR1 SGDLS and CDR2 YYNGEE come from the germline V gene. The CDR3 nucleotides read TGTGCCAGCAGCGGAGACAGGGTCTCTGGGGCCAACGTCCTGACTTTC. It encodes CASSGDRVSGANVLTF.

This chain uses TRBV6-5 with TRBJ1-4; D uncertain. Trimming left V 0 bases short and J 6 bases short, with 11 bases between. Germline V gene sequence: CDR1 MNHEY, CDR2 SVGAGI. The length of the CDR3 is 15 residues. CDR3 region: CASSYSTGVDEKLFF. CDR3 nucleotide sequence: TGTGCCAGCAGTTACTCAACCGGGGTAGATGAAAAACTGTTTTTT.

The chain employs TRBV2 and TRBJ2-1; 11 nucleotides agree with TRBD2. Germline V lookup: CDR1 SNHLY, CDR2 FYNNEI. V lost 4 bases and J lost 10; bases outside the gene matches: 9. This CDR3 is built from 15 residues. This CDR3 reads CASSVLAGDSGEQFF. CDR3 sequence (DNA): TGTGCCAGCAGTGTACTAGCGGGAGATAGTGGGGAGCAGTTCTTC. The full variable domain, with the rest looked up from reference TRBV2 and TRBJ2-1, is EPEVTQTPSHQVTQMGQEVILRCVPISNHLYFYWYRQILGQKVEFLVSFYNNEISEKSEIFDDQFSVERPDGSNFTLKIRSTKLEDSAMYFCASSVLAGDSGEQFFGPGTRLTVL.

The chain uses TRBV5-1 and TRBJ2-5, with D tentatively TRBD1 (6 bases). Germline loops: CDR1 SGHRS, CDR2 YFSETQ. V was cut by 0 bases and J by 4 bases, with 10 bases left in between. The CDR3 loop spans 14 amino acids. The CDR3 region is CASSLDRDPETQYF. The DNA of the CDR3 is TGCGCCAGCAGCTTGGACAGGGACCCAGAGACCCAGTACTTC.

This chain connects TRBV11-2 to TRBJ2-3, with D hard to call. V gave up 1 base and J gave up 0 bases, with 14 bases separating them. Per germline, CDR1 SGHAT and CDR2 FQNNGV. The CDR3 contains 17 residues. The CDR3 loop reads CASSLGAGESSTDTQYF. In DNA form, the CDR3 reads TGTGCCAGCAGCTTAGGGGCAGGTGAATCTAGCACAGATACGCAGTATTTT.

The chain recombines TRBV5-6 with TRBJ2-2, with 10 bases fitting TRBD1. Germline V gives CDR1 SGHDT, CDR2 YYEEEE. This CDR3 contains 15 residues. The J segment lost 3 bases and the V segment lost 3 bases, leaving 2 bases of the junction unmatched. The CDR3 sequence is CASSWGTGDTGELFF. The CDR3 region has the DNA TGTGCCAGCAGCTGGGGGACAGGGGACACCGGGGAGCTGTTTTTT. Full variable domain (missing parts from reference TRBV5-6 and TRBJ2-2): DAGVTQSPTHLIKTRGQQVTLRCSPKSGHDTVSWYQQALGQGPQFIFQYYEEEERQRGNFPDRFSGHQFPNYSSELNVNALLLGDSALYLCASSWGTGDTGELFFGEGSRLTVL.

The chain recombines TRBV4-2 with TRBJ1-5, with D possibly being TRBD1 (6 bases). This CDR3 is built from 15 residues. V lost 1 base and J 3 bases, leaving 10 bases between the germline ends. Germline assignment: CDR1 LGHNA and CDR2 YNFKEQ. This chain's CDR3 is CASSQGTEPNQPQHF. CDR3 nucleotide sequence: TGTGCCAGCAGCCAAGGGACAGAGCCCAATCAGCCCCAGCATTTT.

The chain couples TRBV9 to TRBJ1-1, with D tentatively TRBD1 (5 bases). The CDR3 contains 13 residues. Germline V gene data show CDR1 as SGDLS and CDR2 as YYNGEE. V lost 3 bases and J 3 bases, leaving 9 bases between the germline ends. The CDR3 loop is CASSEDTYTEAFF. CDR3 nucleotides: TGTGCCAGCAGCGAGGACACTTACACTGAAGCTTTCTTT.

This clone occurred once. The chain employs TRBV9 and TRBJ2-1, with TRBD2 matching 13 bases. The germline CDR1 and CDR2 sequences are SGDLS and YYNGEE. Unmatched junction bases numbered 11, after V lost 4 bases and J lost 4 bases. CDR3 length: 18 amino acids. The CDR3 DNA is TGTGCCAGCAGCCCCTCAGCCATGGGACTAGCGGGGTACAATGAGCAGTTCTTC. It is translated as CASSPSAMGLAGYNEQFF.

There are a few counts of this clone. The rearrangement uses TRBV25-1 and TRBJ1-4; TRBD1 matches 7 bases. This CDR3 has 16 amino acids. Germline CDR1 MGHDK, CDR2 SYGVNS. Trimming cost V 6 bases and J 8 bases; bases outside gene matches: 15. Here the CDR3 reads CASRHLPTGFAEKLFF. The CDR3 DNA follows: TGTGCCAGCAGACACCTTCCGACAGGGTTTGCGGAAAAACTGTTTTTT.

This clone came up a few times. The V gene is TRBV30, the J gene TRBJ2-7; D possibly corresponds to TRBD1 (6 bases). With 0 bases removed from V and 0 bases from J, the gap between germline ends came to 12 bases. This CDR3 is 15 amino acids long. Looked up from germline, CDR1 is GTSNPN and CDR2 is SVGIG (reference sequence). The CDR3: CAWSVGHTSSYEQYF. In DNA form, the CDR3 reads TGTGCCTGGAGTGTGGGACATACGAGCTCCTACGAGCAGTACTTC.

This clone was recorded only once. The rearrangement links TRBV13 to TRBJ1-4, with 9 nucleotides matching TRBD1. Looked up from germline, CDR1 is PRHDT and CDR2 is FYEKMQ (reference sequence). The trim removed 4 bases at V and 8 bases at J, leaving 5 bases unmatched. The CDR3 is 14 residues long. CDR3 sequence (DNA): TGTGCCAGCAGCTCGGGACAGGGAGGAGAAAAACTGTTTTTT. This codes for CASSSGQGGEKLFF.

The chain links TRBV4-1 to TRBJ2-5; 11 nucleotides align to TRBD1. Matching the DNA end better, TRBJ2-7 makes the J call doubtful. Germline values: CDR1 MGHRA, CDR2 YSYEKL. CDR3 length: 16 amino acids. This chain's CDR3 is CASSQDQDRGRNEQYF. DNA for the CDR3: TGCGCCAGCAGCCAAGATCAGGACAGGGGGCGGAACGAGCAGTACTTC.

V gene TRBV19 combines with J gene TRBJ1-2, with 7 bases aligning to TRBD1. Losses at the gene ends were 7 bases for V and 9 bases for J; bases not matched to a gene: 17. The CDR3 has 15 residues. Germline V gene lookup returns CDR1 LNHDA and CDR2 SQIVND (reference sequence). As DNA, the CDR3 is TGTGCCAGTACCAAGTCGACAGGGTCCGGGTCTAGCTACACCTTC. Its translation is CASTKSTGSGSSYTF.

The chain uses TRBV15 and TRBJ1-1, with D possibly matching TRBD1 (5 bases). The CDR3 contains 14 residues. Germline V CDR1 and CDR2: LNHNV, YYDKDF (reference sequence). V was clipped by 3 bases and J by 5 bases, with 13 bases between them. CDR3 residues: CATSRDTASTEAFF. The DNA for the CDR3 is TGTGCCACCAGCAGGGACACAGCCTCGACTGAAGCTTTCTTT. Supplemented by reference TRBV15 and TRBJ1-1, the full variable domain reads DAMVIQNPRYQVTQFGKPVTLSCSQTLNHNVMYWYQQKSSQAPKLLFHYYDKDFNNEADTPDNFQSRRPNTSFCFLDIRSPGLGDTAMYLCATSRDTASTEAFFGQGTRLTVV.

The chain carries TRBV7-6 and TRBJ1-1; 8 bases are shared with TRBD1. In germline, CDR1 is SGHVS, CDR2 FNYEAQ. Germline trimming cut 5 bases from V and 1 base from J; bases unmatched to any gene: 15. CDR3 size: 18 residues. This CDR3 reads CASSRPTGVGSRNTEAFF. Here the CDR3 DNA reads TGTGCCAGCAGCAGACCGACAGGGGTTGGGAGTAGGAACACTGAAGCTTTCTTT.